This TCR beta chain was sequenced for a study of T cells in Graves' hyperthyroidism and ophthalmopathy. This clonotype was observed many times. Its antigen is still unknown. Overall study results and limits: Ophthalmopathy was separated from stable hyperthyroidism by a 13 V-J model.

Amplified TCR beta CDR3 regions came from RNA transcripts. Researchers ran a first-round RT-PCR on the TCR CDR3 using the HTBI primer set. TCRdb re-called the multiplex PCR reads through MiXCR, storing one row per CDR3 protein. The sample holds some 340,000 distinct CDR3 sequences, roughly 13% seen once. A patient was excluded if there was uncontrolled infection, other autoimmune disease, pregnancy or lactation. Germline V lookup: CDR1 MNHEY, CDR2 SVGEGT. V was clipped by 2 bases and J by 3 bases, with 20 bases between them. The CDR3 spans 17 residues. Sequenced: blood. This rearrangement joins TRBV6-2 or TRBV6-3 to TRBJ2-7, with D tentatively TRBD2 (6 bases). The sequence was obtained from a woman between 35 and 50 years old with Graves' ophthalmopathy. DNA for the CDR3: TGTGCCAGCAGTTACCCGCGGGGTAGCCCACGCCTCTACGAGCAGTACTTC. It specifies CASSYPRGSPRLYEQYF.